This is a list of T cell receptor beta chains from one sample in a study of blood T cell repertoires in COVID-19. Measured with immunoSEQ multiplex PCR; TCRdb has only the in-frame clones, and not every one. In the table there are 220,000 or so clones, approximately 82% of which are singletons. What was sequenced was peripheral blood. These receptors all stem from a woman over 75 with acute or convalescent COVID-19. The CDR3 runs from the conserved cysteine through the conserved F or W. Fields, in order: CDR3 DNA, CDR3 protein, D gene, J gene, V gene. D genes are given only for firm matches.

DNA: TGTGCCAGCACAGTCAGACAGGGGGGCACTGAAGCTTTCTTT; CDR3: CASTVRQGGTEAFF; D: TRBD1; J: TRBJ1-1; V: TRBV2
DNA: TGCGCCAGCAGCCCAGGACTAGCGGGGAACAATGAGCAGTTCTTC; CDR3: CASSPGLAGNNEQFF; D: TRBD2; J: TRBJ2-1; V: TRBV4-1
DNA: TGTGCCACCGGATCGACAGGCGCTAATGAAAAACTGTTTTTT; CDR3: CATGSTGANEKLFF; D: .; J: TRBJ1-4; V: TRBV6-6
DNA: TGTGCCAGCAGCTCCGGACAGGTTTGGGCCAACGTCCTGACTTTC; CDR3: CASSSGQVWANVLTF; D: TRBD1; J: TRBJ2-6; V: TRBV5-6
DNA: TGCGCCAGCAGTCCGTTTTTCGCGGGGGCCAAAAACATTCAGTACTTC; CDR3: CASSPFFAGAKNIQYF; D: .; J: TRBJ2-4; V: TRBV10-1
DNA: TGCGCCAGCAGCTTGACCGAAGACTCCCCCCTGGGTGAAAAACTGTTTTTT; CDR3: CASSLTEDSPLGEKLFF; D: .; J: TRBJ1-4; V: TRBV5-1
DNA: TGCGCCAGCAGTTACAGCGGAGAGAACACCGGGGAGCTGTTTTTT; CDR3: CASSYSGENTGELFF; D: .; J: TRBJ2-2; V: TRBV5-1
DNA: TGTGCCAGCAGCTTGGGTCAGGGGGCTAGCACAGATACGCAGTATTTT; CDR3: CASSLGQGASTDTQYF; D: TRBD1; J: TRBJ2-3; V: TRBV5-5
DNA: TGCGCCAGCAGTGAGCCCGGACAACCGAGCAATCAGCCCCAGCATTTT; CDR3: CASSEPGQPSNQPQHF; D: .; J: TRBJ1-5; V: TRBV10-1
DNA: TGTGCCACCTACTCCCCAACTAATGAAAAACTGTTTTTT; CDR3: CATYSPTNEKLFF; D: .; J: TRBJ1-4; V: TRBV12-3/TRBV12-4
DNA: TGCAGTGCAGGGGCAGCCTACGAGCAGTACTTC; CDR3: CSAGAAYEQYF; D: .; J: TRBJ2-7; V: TRBV20-1
DNA: TGCGCCAGCAGCCAAGATCGGCGGGGTAATCAGCCCCAGCATTTT; CDR3: CASSQDRRGNQPQHF; D: .; J: TRBJ1-5; V: TRBV4-3